This T cell receptor beta chain was identified in a study of cytomegalovirus exposure and HLA in healthy donors. Study details: In terms of ancestry, the Caucasian-associated cluster contained roughly four fifths of the approximately 400 genotyped donors.

The PCR used 60 Vbeta and 13 Jbeta primers. Authors' analysis steps: Later work found around 72 million unique TCR beta chains, with about 10 million shared. Some clones are missing from TCRdb's copy, which holds only in-frame ones; the method was immunoSEQ multiplex PCR. V and J calls and clone size follow that table, whereas D and trimming were derived from the DNA. The sample has about 130,000 clones, 83% seen once. CDR3 length: 15 amino acids. Germline assignment: CDR1 SGHRS and CDR2 YFSETQ. J gave up 8 bases and V 0 bases, and 9 bases lay outside the gene matches. The sequenced sample consisted of PBMCs. The receptor's source is a girl aged 2 to 10 in good health and CMV-seronegative. The chain links TRBV5-1 to TRBJ1-2; 8 positions agree with TRBD1. The CDR3 nucleotides read TGCGCCAGCAGCTTGGATGGGCAGGGGGCGGGAGGCTACACCTTC. This sequence encodes CASSLDGQGAGGYTF.